The 5 T cell receptor beta chains in this list originate from one sample, sequenced in a study of blood T cells in healthy people across ages. A sample-barcoded 5' primer and a J-beta primer mix were used in a second PCR of roughly 7 to 11 cycles. Each CDR3 protein is one row after TCRdb ran MiXCR on the 5' RACE reads. Of about 1.6 million distinct CDR3 sequences in the sample, 30% to 35% were seen once. The sequencing input was blood. The receptors shown here come from a woman in her 30s in good health.

This chain links TRBV9 with TRBJ1-2; D may be TRBD1 (6 bases). V lost 0 bases and J lost 8, with 17 bases in between. CDR3 length: 15 amino acids. Germline values: CDR1 SGDLS, CDR2 YYNGEE. The CDR3 DNA reads TGTGCCAGCAGCGTAGAAACAGGGAGTTGGTCCGGCTACACCTTC. Its translation is CASSVETGSWSGYTF. Drawing the rest from reference TRBV9 and TRBJ1-2, the complete variable domain is DSGVTQTPKHLITATGQRVTLRCSPRSGDLSVYWYQQSLDQGLQFLIQYYNGEERAKGNILERFSAQQFPDLHSELNLSSLELGDSALYFCASSVETGSWSGYTFGSGTRLTVV.

As concerns this clonotype: An end of the junction differs from the germline gene, which may be a read error. This rearrangement joins TRBV11-2 to TRBJ2-5; 13 nucleotides align to TRBD2. Looked up from germline, CDR1 is SGHAT and CDR2 is FQNNGV. The CDR3 length is 15 residues. CDR3 bases: TGTGCCGGCAGCTTGGGACTAGCGGGACAAGAGACCCAGTACTTC. Protein product: CAGSLGLAGQETQYF.

This chain joins TRBV28 and TRBJ1-1, with 8 positions matching TRBD1. Germline CDR1 and CDR2: MDHEN and SYDVKM. The J segment lost 1 base and the V segment lost 10 bases, leaving 8 bases of the junction unmatched. The CDR3 length is 14 residues. The CDR3 nucleotides are TGTGCCAACACACAGGGGGGAGGGAACACTGAAGCTTTCTTT. Translating it yields CANTQGGGNTEAFF. Combining the CDR3 with reference TRBV28 and TRBJ1-1 gives the whole variable domain DVKVTQSSRYLVKRTGEKVFLECVQDMDHENMFWYRQDPGLGLRLIYFSYDVKMKEKGDIPEGYSVSREKKERFSLILESASTNQTSMYLCANTQGGGNTEAFFGQGTRLTVV.

This clonotype has a handful of counts. This chain connects TRBV20-1 to TRBJ2-5, with 8 bases aligning to TRBD1. CDR1 and CDR2 (germline): DFQATT, SNEGSKA (reference sequence). V gave up 3 bases and J gave up 5 bases; unmatched junction bases: 2. The length of the CDR3 is 12 residues. CDR3: CSARTGAETQYF. The CDR3 region has the DNA TGCAGTGCTAGGACAGGGGCGGAGACCCAGTACTTC.

There are a few counts of this clonotype. V gene TRBV7-9 combines with J gene TRBJ2-5; no firm D call. The CDR3 runs to 14 residues. Germline CDR1 reads SEHNR; CDR2 reads FQNEAQ (reference sequence). The V end was cut by 5 bases, the J end by 0 bases, with 10 bases between. The CDR3 bases are TGTGCCAGCAGCCCGGACCTCTACCAAGAGACCCAGTACTTC. The encoded protein is CASSPDLYQETQYF.